The sequence of this TCR beta chain was determined in a study of T cell repertoires in cytomegalovirus infection. About the research overall: Public TCR beta signatures provided an indication of both CMV infection and a matching HLA type. General observations from the study: There were carriers of CMV plus the relevant HLA, and cumulative public TCR beta family frequency identified them. In two of eight donors, the top clonotype was HLA-C-restricted CMV-specific.

TCRdb called the reads again in MiXCR, with one record for every CDR3 protein. This table holds 600,000 to 800,000 distinct CDR3 sequences, 24% found once. CDR3 length equals 13 residues. The V end was cut by 6 bases, the J end by 2 bases, with 8 bases between. This clonotype has ten or more counts. Its antigen is not identified. The chain combines TRBV12-3 or TRBV12-4 with TRBJ1-5, with D uncertain. This sequence was found in a human donor in good health (CMV status not recorded). Some clones in this sample may be carry-over from other donors' samples. The material sequenced was CD8+ T cells from PBMCs. Here the CDR3 reads CASRPTGNQPQHF. As DNA, the CDR3 is TGTGCCAGCAGACCTACAGGCAATCAGCCCCAGCATTTT.